This TCR beta chain was observed in a study of identical twins. Regarding the study as a whole: Beta out-of-frame sequences displayed a weaker excess of sharing between twins. Zero-insertion analyses could be partly confounded by invariant MAIT and iNKT cells.

Trimming pared 2 bases from V and 10 bases from J, leaving 9 bases between. The CDR3 totals 12 residues. CDR1 is SGHTA, CDR2 FQGNSA, per germline. A universal primer site arose from template switching, and cDNA bore unique molecular identifiers. TCRdb reprocessed the 5' RACE reads via MiXCR and lists one record per CDR3 protein. The repertoire holds roughly 220,000 distinct CDR3 sequences, with under 8.5% as singletons. This clonotype was found many times. Its specificity is unknown. This same sample was also taken into another study, of T cells expressing NK-cell markers.

J is TRBJ2-1 and V is TRBV7-2; D unresolved. The TCR was taken from a woman younger than 35 in good health. Sequenced: CD8+ T cells sorted from blood. CDR3 nucleotide sequence: TGTGCCAGCAGCTTATATGATTGGGAGCAGTTCTTC. This gives the protein CASSLYDWEQFF.